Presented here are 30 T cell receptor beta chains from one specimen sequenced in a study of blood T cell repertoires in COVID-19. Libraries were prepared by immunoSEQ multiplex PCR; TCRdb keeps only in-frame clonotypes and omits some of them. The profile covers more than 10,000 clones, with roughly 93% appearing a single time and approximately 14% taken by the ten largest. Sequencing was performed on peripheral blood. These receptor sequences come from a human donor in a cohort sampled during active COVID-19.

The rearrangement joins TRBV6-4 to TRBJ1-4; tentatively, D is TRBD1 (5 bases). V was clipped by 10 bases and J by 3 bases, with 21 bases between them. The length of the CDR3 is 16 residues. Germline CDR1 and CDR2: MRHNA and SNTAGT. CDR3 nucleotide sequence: TGTGCCATCCACCCGGGGGGGGGACGGGCTAATGAAAAACTGTTTTTT. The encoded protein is CAIHPGGGRANEKLFF.

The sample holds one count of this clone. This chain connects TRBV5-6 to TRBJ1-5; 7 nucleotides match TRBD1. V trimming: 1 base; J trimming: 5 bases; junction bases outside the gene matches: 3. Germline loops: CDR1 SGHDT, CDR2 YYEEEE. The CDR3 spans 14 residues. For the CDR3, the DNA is TGTGCCAGCAGCTTGAAGGGGGCCGATCAGCCCCAGCATTTT. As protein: CASSLKGADQPQHF.

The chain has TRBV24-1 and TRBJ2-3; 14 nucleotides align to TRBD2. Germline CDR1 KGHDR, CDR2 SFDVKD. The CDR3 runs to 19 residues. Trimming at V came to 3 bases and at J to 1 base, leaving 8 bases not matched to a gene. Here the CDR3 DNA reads TGTGCCACCAGTGATGGAGCTGGGACTAGCGGGAGAGGCACAGATACGCAGTATTTT. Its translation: CATSDGAGTSGRGTDTQYF.

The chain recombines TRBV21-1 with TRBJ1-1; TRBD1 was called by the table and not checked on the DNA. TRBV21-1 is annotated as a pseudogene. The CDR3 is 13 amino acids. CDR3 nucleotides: TGTGCCAGCAGGAAAGTCAGGGGCCCTGAAGCTTTCTTT. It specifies CASRKVRGPEAFF.

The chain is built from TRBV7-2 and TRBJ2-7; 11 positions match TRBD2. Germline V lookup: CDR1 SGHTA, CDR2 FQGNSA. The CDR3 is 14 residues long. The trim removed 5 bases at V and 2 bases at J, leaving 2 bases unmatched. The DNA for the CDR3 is TGTGCCAGCAGCACTAGCGGGGGCGCCTACGAGCAGTACTTC. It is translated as CASSTSGGAYEQYF.

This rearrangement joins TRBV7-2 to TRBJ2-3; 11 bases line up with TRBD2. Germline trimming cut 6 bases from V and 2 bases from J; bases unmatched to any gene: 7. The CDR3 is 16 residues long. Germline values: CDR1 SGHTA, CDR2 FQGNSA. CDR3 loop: CASSQLAGVTTDTQYF. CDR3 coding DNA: TGTGCCAGCAGTCAACTAGCGGGGGTGACCACAGATACGCAGTATTTT.

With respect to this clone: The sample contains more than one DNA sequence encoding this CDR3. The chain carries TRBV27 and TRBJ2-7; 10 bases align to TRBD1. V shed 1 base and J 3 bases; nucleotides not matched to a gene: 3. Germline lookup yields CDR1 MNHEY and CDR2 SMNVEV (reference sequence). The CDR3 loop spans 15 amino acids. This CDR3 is CASSLYGTGVYEQYF. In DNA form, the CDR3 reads TGTGCCAGCAGTTTATATGGGACAGGGGTCTACGAGCAGTACTTC.

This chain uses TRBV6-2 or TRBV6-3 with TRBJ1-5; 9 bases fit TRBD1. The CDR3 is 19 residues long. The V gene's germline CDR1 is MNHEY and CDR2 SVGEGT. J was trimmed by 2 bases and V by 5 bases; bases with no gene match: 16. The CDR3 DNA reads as TGTGCCAGCAGTCTATTTATAGGACAGGGGATAGGTGGCAATCAGCCCCAGCATTTT. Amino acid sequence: CASSLFIGQGIGGNQPQHF.

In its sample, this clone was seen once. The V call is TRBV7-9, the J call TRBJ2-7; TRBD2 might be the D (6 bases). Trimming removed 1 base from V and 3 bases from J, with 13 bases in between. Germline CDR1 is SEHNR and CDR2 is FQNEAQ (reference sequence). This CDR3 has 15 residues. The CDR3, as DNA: TGTGCCAGCAGCTTAGATTCGGGACTGTACTACGAGCAGTACTTC. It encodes CASSLDSGLYYEQYF.

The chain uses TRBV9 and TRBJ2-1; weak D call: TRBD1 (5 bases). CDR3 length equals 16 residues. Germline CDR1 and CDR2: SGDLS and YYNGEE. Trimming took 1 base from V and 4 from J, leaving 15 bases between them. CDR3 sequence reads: CASSVQGGPLYNEQFF. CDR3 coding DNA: TGTGCCAGCAGCGTACAGGGTGGGCCCTTATACAATGAGCAGTTCTTC.

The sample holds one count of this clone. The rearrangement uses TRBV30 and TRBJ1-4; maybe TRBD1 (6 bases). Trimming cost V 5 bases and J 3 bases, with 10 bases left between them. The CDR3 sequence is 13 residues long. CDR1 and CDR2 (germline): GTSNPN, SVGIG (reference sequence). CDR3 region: CAWGGAPNEKLFF. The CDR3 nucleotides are TGTGCCTGGGGGGGGGCCCCTAATGAAAAACTGTTTTTT.

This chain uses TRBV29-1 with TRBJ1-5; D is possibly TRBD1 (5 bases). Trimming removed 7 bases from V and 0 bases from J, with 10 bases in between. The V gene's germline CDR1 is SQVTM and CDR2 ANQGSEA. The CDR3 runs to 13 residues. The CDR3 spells CSAKTDSNQPQHF. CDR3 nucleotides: TGCAGCGCCAAGACAGATAGCAATCAGCCCCAGCATTTT.

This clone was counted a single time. CDR3 DNA sequence: TGTGCCAGCAGTTGGGGGCCGGTATCCCAAGAGACCCAGTACTTC. Translated, it gives CASSWGPVSQETQYF. The chain joins TRBV27 to TRBJ2-5; tentative D call: TRBD1 (6 bases). The length of the CDR3 is 15 residues. V gave up 4 bases and J gave up 1 base, with 13 bases separating them. In germline, CDR1 is MNHEY, CDR2 SMNVEV (reference sequence).

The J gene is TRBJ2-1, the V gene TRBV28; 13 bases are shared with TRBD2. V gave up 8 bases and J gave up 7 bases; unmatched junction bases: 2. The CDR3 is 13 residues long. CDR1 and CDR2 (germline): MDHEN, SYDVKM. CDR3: CASALAGGNEQFF. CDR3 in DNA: TGTGCCAGCGCACTAGCGGGAGGGAATGAGCAGTTCTTC. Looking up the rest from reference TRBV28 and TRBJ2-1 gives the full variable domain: DVKVTQSSRYLVKRTGEKVFLECVQDMDHENMFWYRQDPGLGLRLIYFSYDVKMKEKGDIPEGYSVSREKKERFSLILESASTNQTSMYLCASALAGGNEQFFGPGTRLTVL.

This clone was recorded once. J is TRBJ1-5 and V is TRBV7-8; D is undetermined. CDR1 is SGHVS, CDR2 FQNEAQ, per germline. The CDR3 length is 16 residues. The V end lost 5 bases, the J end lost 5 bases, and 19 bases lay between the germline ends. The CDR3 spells CASSPGRAMGDQPQHF. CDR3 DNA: TGTGCCAGCAGCCCTGGGAGGGCGATGGGAGATCAGCCCCAGCATTTT.

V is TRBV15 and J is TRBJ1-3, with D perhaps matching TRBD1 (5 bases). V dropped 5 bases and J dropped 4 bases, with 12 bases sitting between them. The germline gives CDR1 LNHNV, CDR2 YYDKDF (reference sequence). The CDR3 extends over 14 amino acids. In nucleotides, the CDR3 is TGTGCCACCAGCTGGGGGGTTGAAGGAAACACCATATATTTT. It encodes CATSWGVEGNTIYF.

This CDR3 reads CASTRTGSRGDTQYF. CDR3 in DNA: TGTGCCAGCACCCGGACAGGGTCAAGGGGAGATACGCAGTATTTT. This chain uses TRBV6-5 with TRBJ2-3; 8 nucleotides align to TRBD1. This CDR3 comprises 15 residues. With V trimmed by 7 bases and J by 5 bases, 11 bases remained unmatched. Germline V CDR1 and CDR2: MNHEY, SVGAGI.

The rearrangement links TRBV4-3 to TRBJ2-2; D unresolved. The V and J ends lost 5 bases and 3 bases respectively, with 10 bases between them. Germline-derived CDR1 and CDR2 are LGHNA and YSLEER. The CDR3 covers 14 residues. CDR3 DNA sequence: TGCGCCAGCAGCTTTATACCGGACACCGGGGAGCTGTTTTTT. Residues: CASSFIPDTGELFF.

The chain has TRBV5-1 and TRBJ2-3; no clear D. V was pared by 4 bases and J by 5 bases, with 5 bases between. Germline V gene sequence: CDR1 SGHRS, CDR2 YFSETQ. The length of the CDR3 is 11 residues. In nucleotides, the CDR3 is TGCGCCAGCAGCCTAAGAGATACGCAGTATTTT. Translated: CASSLRDTQYF.

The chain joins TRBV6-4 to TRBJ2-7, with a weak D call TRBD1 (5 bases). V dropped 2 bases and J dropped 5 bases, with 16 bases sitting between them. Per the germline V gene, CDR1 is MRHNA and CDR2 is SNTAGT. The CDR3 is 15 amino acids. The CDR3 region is CASSDAQGFNNEQYF. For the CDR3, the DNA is TGTGCCAGCAGTGACGCTCAGGGATTTAACAACGAGCAGTACTTC.

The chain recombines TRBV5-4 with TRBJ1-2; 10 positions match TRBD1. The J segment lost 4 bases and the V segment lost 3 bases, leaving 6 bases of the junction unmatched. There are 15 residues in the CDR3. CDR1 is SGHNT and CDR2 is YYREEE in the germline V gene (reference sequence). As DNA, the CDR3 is TGTGCCAGCAGCTCCCCGACAGGGGGCATCTATGGCTACACCTTC. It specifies CASSSPTGGIYGYTF.

This CDR3 is CAISETGYEQYF. The CDR3 DNA reads TGTGCCATCAGTGAGACAGGCTACGAGCAGTACTTC. The chain employs TRBV10-3 and TRBJ2-7; D might be TRBD1 (5 bases). The V and J ends lost 2 bases and 3 bases respectively, with 5 bases between them. The CDR3 covers 12 residues. Germline V gives CDR1 ENHRY, CDR2 SYGVKD.

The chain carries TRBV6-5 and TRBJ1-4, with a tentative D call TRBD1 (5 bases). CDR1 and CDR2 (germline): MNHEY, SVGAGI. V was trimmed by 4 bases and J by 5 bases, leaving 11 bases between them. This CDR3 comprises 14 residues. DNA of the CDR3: TGTGCCAGCAGTTCAAAAGGGGCGAATGAAAAACTGTTTTTT. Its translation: CASSSKGANEKLFF.

The CDR3 coding sequence is TGTGCCAGCAGCTTGGCAGTTAGCAATCAGCCCCAGCATTTT. Its protein is CASSLAVSNQPQHF. J is TRBJ1-5 and V is TRBV5-6; D unresolved. This CDR3 is built from 14 residues. The ends were cut back, 0 bases at V and 0 bases at J, with 4 bases in the middle. Germline CDR1 and CDR2: SGHDT and YYEEEE.

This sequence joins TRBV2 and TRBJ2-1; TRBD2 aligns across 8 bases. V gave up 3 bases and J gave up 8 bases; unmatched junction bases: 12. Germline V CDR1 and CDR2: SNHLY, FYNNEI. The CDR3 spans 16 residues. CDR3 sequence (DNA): TGTGCCAGCAGTGAGGGCCGGCTTAGCGGGATCGATGAGCAGTTCTTC. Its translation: CASSEGRLSGIDEQFF.

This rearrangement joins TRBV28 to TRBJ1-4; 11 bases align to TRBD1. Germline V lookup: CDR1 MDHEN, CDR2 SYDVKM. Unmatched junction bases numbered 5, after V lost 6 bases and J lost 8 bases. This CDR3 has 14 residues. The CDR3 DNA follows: TGTGCCAGCAGCCCCGGGACAGGGGGGGAAAAACTGTTTTTT. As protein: CASSPGTGGEKLFF.

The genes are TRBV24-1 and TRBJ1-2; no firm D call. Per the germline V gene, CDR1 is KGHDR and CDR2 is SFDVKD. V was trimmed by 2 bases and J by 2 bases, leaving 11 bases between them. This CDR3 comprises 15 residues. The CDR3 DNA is TGTGCCACCAGTGATTCGGGAGCGGGAAACTATGGCTACACCTTC. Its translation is CATSDSGAGNYGYTF.

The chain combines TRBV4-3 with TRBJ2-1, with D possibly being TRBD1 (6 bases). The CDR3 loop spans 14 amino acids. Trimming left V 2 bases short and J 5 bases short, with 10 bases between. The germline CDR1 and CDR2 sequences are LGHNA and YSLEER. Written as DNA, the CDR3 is TGCGCCAGCAGCCAATCGGACAGCCACAATGAGCAGTTCTTC. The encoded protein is CASSQSDSHNEQFF.

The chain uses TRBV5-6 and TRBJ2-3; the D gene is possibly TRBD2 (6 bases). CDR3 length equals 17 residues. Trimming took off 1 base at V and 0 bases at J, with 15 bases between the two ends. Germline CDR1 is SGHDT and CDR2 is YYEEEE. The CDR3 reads CASSLYPGRGSTDTQYF. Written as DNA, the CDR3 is TGTGCCAGCAGCTTGTATCCCGGCCGGGGGAGCACAGATACGCAGTATTTT. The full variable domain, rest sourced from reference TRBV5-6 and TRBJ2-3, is DAGVTQSPTHLIKTRGQQVTLRCSPKSGHDTVSWYQQALGQGPQFIFQYYEEEERQRGNFPDRFSGHQFPNYSSELNVNALLLGDSALYLCASSLYPGRGSTDTQYFGPGTRLTVL.

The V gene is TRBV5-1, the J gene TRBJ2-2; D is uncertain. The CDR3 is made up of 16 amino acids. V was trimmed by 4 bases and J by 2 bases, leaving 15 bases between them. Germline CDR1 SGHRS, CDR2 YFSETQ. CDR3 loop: CASSLRYPLNTGELFF. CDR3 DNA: TGCGCCAGCAGCCTTCGGTACCCCCTAAACACCGGGGAGCTGTTTTTT.